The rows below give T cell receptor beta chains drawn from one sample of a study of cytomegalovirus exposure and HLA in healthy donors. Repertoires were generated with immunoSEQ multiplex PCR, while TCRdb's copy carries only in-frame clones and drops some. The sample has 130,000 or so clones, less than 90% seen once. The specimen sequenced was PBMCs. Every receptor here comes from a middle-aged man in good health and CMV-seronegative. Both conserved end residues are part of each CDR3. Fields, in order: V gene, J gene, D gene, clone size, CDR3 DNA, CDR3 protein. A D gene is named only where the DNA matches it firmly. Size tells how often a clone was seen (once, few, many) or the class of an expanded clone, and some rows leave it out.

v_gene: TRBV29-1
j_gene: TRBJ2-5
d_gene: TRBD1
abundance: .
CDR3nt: TGCAGCGTTCTACCGGGACAGGCATACCAAGAGACCCAGTACTTC
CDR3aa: CSVLPGQAYQETQYF

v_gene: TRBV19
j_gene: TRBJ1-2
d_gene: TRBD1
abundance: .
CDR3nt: TGTGCCAGTAGTACCCGGACAGGGGACTATGGCTACACCTTC
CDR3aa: CASSTRTGDYGYTF

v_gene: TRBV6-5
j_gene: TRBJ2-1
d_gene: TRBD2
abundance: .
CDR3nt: TGTGCCAGCAGTTACTCGGGGGGACTAGCCGGGGAGCAGTTCTTC
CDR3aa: CASSYSGGLAGEQFF

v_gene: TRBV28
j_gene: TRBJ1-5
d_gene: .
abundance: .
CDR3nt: TGTGCCAGCAGGGCTACAGGGACGAATCAGCCCCAGCATTTT
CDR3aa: CASRATGTNQPQHF

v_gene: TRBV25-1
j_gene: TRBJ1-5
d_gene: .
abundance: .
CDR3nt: TGTGCCAGCAGTGCCCAGGGTGACAATCAGCCCCAGCATTTT
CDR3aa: CASSAQGDNQPQHF

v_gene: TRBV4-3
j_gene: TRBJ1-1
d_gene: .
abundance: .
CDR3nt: TGCGCCAGCAGCCAAGTGATTCAGGGTGGGACTGAAGCTTTCTTT
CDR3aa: CASSQVIQGGTEAFF

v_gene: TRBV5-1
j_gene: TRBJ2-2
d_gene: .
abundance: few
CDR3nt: TGCGCCAGCAGCTTGTCCGACTCGCAGACCGGGGAGCTGTTTTTT
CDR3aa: CASSLSDSQTGELFF

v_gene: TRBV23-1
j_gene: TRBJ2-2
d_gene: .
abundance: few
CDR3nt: TGCGCCAGCAGAAGGGACAACTATTGTACCGGGGAGCTGTTTTTT
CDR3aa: CASRRDNYCTGELFF

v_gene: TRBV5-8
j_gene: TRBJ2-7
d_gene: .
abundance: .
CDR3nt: TGTGCCAGCAGCTCTGTGGGGGGGCTTTGGTACTTC
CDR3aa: CASSSVGGLWYF

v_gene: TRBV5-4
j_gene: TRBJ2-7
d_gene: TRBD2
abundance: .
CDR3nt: TGTGCCAGCAGCTCCGTGCAGCGGGGAGCTACCTACGAGCAGTACTTC
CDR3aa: CASSSVQRGATYEQYF

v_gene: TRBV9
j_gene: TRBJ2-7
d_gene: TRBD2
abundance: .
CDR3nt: TGTGCCAGCAGCGTGACTAGCGCGACCTACGAGCAGTACTTC
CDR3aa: CASSVTSATYEQYF

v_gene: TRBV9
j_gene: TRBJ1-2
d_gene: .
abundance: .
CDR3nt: TGTGCCAGCAGCCCCGCAGGGAGGGAAGGCTACACCTTC
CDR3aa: CASSPAGREGYTF

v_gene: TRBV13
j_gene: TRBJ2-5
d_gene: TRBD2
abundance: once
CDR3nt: TGTGCCAGCAGCTTCAGACTAGCGGGGGACCCGAGGGAGACCCAGTACTTC
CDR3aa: CASSFRLAGDPRETQYF

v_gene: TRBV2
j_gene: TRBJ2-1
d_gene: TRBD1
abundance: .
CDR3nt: TGTGCCAGCAGTGAAGTGACAGGGAACAATGAGCAGTTCTTC
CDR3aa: CASSEVTGNNEQFF

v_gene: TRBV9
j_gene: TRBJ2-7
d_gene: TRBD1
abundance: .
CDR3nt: TGTGCCAGCAGCGTAGGGGCGGCAGGGGGCTACGAGCAGTACTTC
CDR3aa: CASSVGAAGGYEQYF

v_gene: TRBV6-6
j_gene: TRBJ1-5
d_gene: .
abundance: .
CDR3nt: TGTGCCAGCAGTTACTCGACCGAGGAGGGTCAGCCCCAGCATTTT
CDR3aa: CASSYSTEEGQPQHF